This passage covers 21 T cell receptor beta chains from one sample sequenced in a study of T-cell memory formation after mild COVID-19 (dated by TCRdb to about 2021). Receptors were amplified or captured by 5' RACE. The sequencing machine was an Illumina NovaSeq 6000. TCRdb passed the public sequencing reads through fastp at Q25 and MiXCR, retaining productive beta sequences. A single entry per CDR3 protein holds the most common genes and DNA from its merged rows. Recorded for this sample are tens of thousands of distinct CDR3 sequences; over 6.5% of them occurred a single time. Less than 0.95% of the sample goes to the ten largest clones. Sequenced input: PBMCs or a T cell subset sorted from them (not recorded which). These receptors all stem from an adult who had mild COVID-19 (a few samples of this study predate the infection). The sample titles of this study are shuffled in the database, so cell type and time point are left out.

The chain combines TRBV2 with TRBJ2-5, with TRBD1 identical over 10 bases. The CDR3 is 15 residues long. Germline CDR1 reads SNHLY; CDR2 reads FYNNEI. V gave up 4 bases and J gave up 2 bases; unmatched junction bases: 4. CDR3 DNA: TGTGCCAGCAGTGCTGACAGGGGGCTGCAAGAGACCCAGTACTTC. It yields the protein CASSADRGLQETQYF.

Many counts were recorded for this clonotype. This rearrangement joins TRBV29-1 to TRBJ2-7; D not certain. The CDR3 has 14 residues. V lost 6 bases and J 1 base, leaving 16 bases between the germline ends. Germline CDR1 is SQVTM and CDR2 is ANQGSEA. CDR3: CSVPPGVSSYEQYF. CDR3 DNA: TGCAGCGTCCCACCAGGAGTAAGTTCCTACGAGCAGTACTTC.

This clonotype was detected ten times or more. The chain employs TRBV27 and TRBJ2-5; D unclear. Looked up from germline, CDR1 is MNHEY and CDR2 is SMNVEV (reference sequence). V was trimmed by 5 bases and J by 5 bases, leaving 18 bases between them. The CDR3 totals 15 residues. CDR3 region: CASSPPGRSIETQYF. The CDR3 DNA follows: TGTGCCAGCAGTCCCCCGGGCAGGTCCATTGAGACCCAGTACTTC.

This clonotype was counted between two and nine times. The V and J genes are TRBV21-1 and TRBJ2-3; the DNA was not used to check the table's D call, TRBD2. TRBV21-1 is annotated as a pseudogene. The CDR3 consists of 19 residues. CDR3 amino acids: CASSNKPLSGSEGTDTQYF. CDR3 DNA sequence: TGTGCCAGCAGCAACAAACCTCTTAGCGGGAGCGAGGGCACAGATACGCAGTATTTT.

This clonotype was counted at least ten times. The gene calls are TRBV5-1 and TRBJ2-1; no definite D call. CDR3 length equals 16 residues. Germline-derived CDR1 and CDR2 are SGHRS and YFSETQ. V gave up 6 bases and J gave up 0 bases, with 16 bases separating them. The CDR3 loop is CASKVSINRSYNEQFF. The CDR3 DNA sequence: TGCGCCAGCAAAGTGTCAATAAATCGCTCCTACAATGAGCAGTTCTTC.

There are a few counts of this clonotype. CDR3: CASSFALATGTLNTGELFF. For the CDR3, the DNA is TGTGCCAGCAGCTTCGCCTTGGCCACAGGGACCTTGAACACCGGGGAGCTGTTTTTT. V and J are TRBV11-3 and TRBJ2-2, with D perhaps matching TRBD1 (6 bases). Trimming took 3 bases from V and 1 from J, leaving 21 bases between them. CDR3 length: 19 amino acids. Per the germline V gene, CDR1 is SGHNT and CDR2 is YENEEA.

This clonotype was observed many times. The rearrangement uses TRBV9 and TRBJ2-4; 7 positions agree with TRBD2. Germline V gives CDR1 SGDLS, CDR2 YYNGEE. The junction had 10 bases not matched to a gene; V was cut back by 0 bases and J by 10 bases. The CDR3 is 15 residues long. The CDR3, as DNA: TGTGCCAGCAGCGTAGGGGAGGGGCGCCGGGAAATTCAGTACTTC. Translating it yields CASSVGEGRREIQYF. The full variable domain, with the rest looked up from reference TRBV9 and TRBJ2-4, is DSGVTQTPKHLITATGQRVTLRCSPRSGDLSVYWYQQSLDQGLQFLIQYYNGEERAKGNILERFSAQQFPDLHSELNLSSLELGDSALYFCASSVGEGRREIQYFGAGTRLSVL.

The V and J genes are TRBV9 and TRBJ1-3, with 7 bases fitting TRBD1. Germline V gives CDR1 SGDLS, CDR2 YYNGEE. This CDR3 is 14 amino acids long. Losses at the gene ends were 3 bases for V and 4 bases for J; bases not matched to a gene: 4. CDR3 loop: CASSAGQSGNTIYF. The CDR3 region has the DNA TGTGCCAGCAGCGCGGGACAGAGCGGAAACACCATATATTTT. Variable domain in full (rest from reference TRBV9 and TRBJ1-3): DSGVTQTPKHLITATGQRVTLRCSPRSGDLSVYWYQQSLDQGLQFLIQYYNGEERAKGNILERFSAQQFPDLHSELNLSSLELGDSALYFCASSAGQSGNTIYFGEGSWLTVV.

This clonotype appeared a few times. The CDR3 bases are TGTGCCAGCAGTTTAATCGGTTATGGCTACACCTTC. Amino acids: CASSLIGYGYTF. The chain joins TRBV12-3 or TRBV12-4 to TRBJ1-2, with unresolved D. V gave up 2 bases and J gave up 5 bases, with 6 bases separating them. The CDR3 runs to 12 residues.

This clonotype was recorded at least ten times. The rearrangement uses TRBV7-2 and TRBJ2-1; the match to TRBD2 covers 11 bases. J was trimmed by 7 bases and V by 2 bases; bases with no gene match: 7. The germline CDR1 and CDR2 sequences are SGHTA and FQGNSA. This CDR3 contains 16 residues. In DNA form, the CDR3 reads TGTGCCAGCAGCTTACCCGGGACTAGCGGCGGGAATGAGCAGTTCTTC. Its protein product is CASSLPGTSGGNEQFF. Drawing the rest from reference TRBV7-2 and TRBJ2-1, the complete variable domain is GAGVSQSPSNKVTEKGKDVELRCDPISGHTALYWYRQSLGQGLEFLIYFQGNSAPDKSGLPSDRFSAERTGGSVSTLTIQRTQQEDSAVYLCASSLPGTSGGNEQFFGPGTRLTVL.

This clonotype was picked up many times. The rearrangement joins TRBV20-1 to TRBJ2-7, with a weak D call TRBD1 (6 bases). The germline V gene encodes CDR1 DFQATT and CDR2 SNEGSKA (reference sequence). V lost 2 bases and J 2 bases, leaving 13 bases between the germline ends. This CDR3 contains 14 residues. CDR3 protein: CSARWGRGPYEQYF. The CDR3 bases are TGCAGTGCTAGATGGGGGCGCGGTCCCTACGAGCAGTACTTC.

Ten or more counts support this clonotype. The chain employs TRBV5-5 and TRBJ2-2; D is tentatively TRBD1 or TRBD2 (6 bases each). With 4 bases removed from V and 2 bases from J, the gap between germline ends came to 21 bases. The germline gives CDR1 SGHKS, CDR2 YYEKEE (reference sequence). CDR3 length: 18 residues. CDR3 bases: TGTGCCAGCAGCCGACGTGGGGGCACAGGGACTAACACCGGGGAGCTGTTTTTT. Encoded protein: CASSRRGGTGTNTGELFF.

This clonotype was counted between two and nine times. The rearrangement uses TRBV25-1 and TRBJ2-6; unclear D gene. Trimming left V 6 bases short and J 2 bases short, with 8 bases between. The CDR3 loop spans 14 amino acids. Germline V lookup: CDR1 MGHDK, CDR2 SYGVNS. DNA of the CDR3: TGTGCCAGCAGAACAGAGACTGGGGCCAACGTCCTGACTTTC. This sequence encodes CASRTETGANVLTF.

CDR3 bases: TGCAGCGTCAGGGGGGGACAGGGAACAGATACGCAGTATTTT. Its protein is CSVRGGQGTDTQYF. The chain is built from TRBV29-1 and TRBJ2-3, with 9 bases aligning to TRBD1. The CDR3 runs 14 residues. J lost 3 bases, V lost 6 bases, and 7 bases had no gene match. CDR1 and CDR2 from the germline V gene are SQVTM and ANQGSEA.

V gene TRBV27 combines with J gene TRBJ2-7, with D perhaps matching TRBD1 (6 bases). Trimming removed 6 bases at V and 3 bases at J, with 15 bases between. Germline V lookup: CDR1 MNHEY, CDR2 SMNVEV (reference sequence). This CDR3 has 14 residues. This CDR3 reads CASRGTGLGYEQYF. CDR3 nucleotides: TGTGCCAGCAGGGGAACAGGGTTGGGCTACGAGCAGTACTTC.

The chain is built from TRBV18 and TRBJ2-7; 9 bases map to TRBD1. CDR1 is KGHSH and CDR2 is LQKENI in the germline V gene. The CDR3 length is 14 residues. The junction had 5 bases not matched to a gene; V was cut back by 3 bases and J by 5 bases. The CDR3 DNA is TGTGCCAGCTCACCTCCGGGACAGGGACACGAGCAGTACTTC. Amino acid sequence: CASSPPGQGHEQYF.

This chain connects TRBV5-1 to TRBJ2-3, with 10 positions matching TRBD1. The CDR3 runs 15 residues. The trim removed 4 bases at V and 4 bases at J, leaving 6 bases unmatched. CDR1 is SGHRS, CDR2 YFSETQ, per germline. CDR3 amino acids: CASSPGTGAPDTQYF. The CDR3 DNA is TGCGCCAGCAGCCCGGGGACAGGGGCACCAGATACGCAGTATTTT. Complete variable domain (other parts from reference TRBV5-1 and TRBJ2-3): KAGVTQTPRYLIKTRGQQVTLSCSPISGHRSVSWYQQTPGQGLQFLFEYFSETQRNKGNFPGRFSGRQFSNSRSEMNVSTLELGDSALYLCASSPGTGAPDTQYFGPGTRLTVL.

This clonotype has just a few counts. This rearrangement joins TRBV6-5 to TRBJ2-7; no reliable D call. The germline CDR1 and CDR2 sequences are MNHEY and SVGAGI. V was clipped by 0 bases and J by 7 bases, with 16 bases between them. The CDR3 extends over 15 amino acids. DNA of the CDR3: TGTGCCAGCAGTTACTCGCGCCTATGGACCAAAGAGCAGTACTTC. This codes for CASSYSRLWTKEQYF.

In the case of this clonotype: Given a much more abundant clone one base away, this may be a read error. The chain is built from TRBV20-1 and TRBJ1-1; 12 nucleotides align to TRBD1. Germline CDR1 and CDR2: DFQATT and SNEGSKA (reference sequence). The CDR3 contains 16 residues. CDR3 residues: CSARWDRGRMDTEASF. CDR3 sequence (DNA): TGCAGTGCTAGGTGGGACAGGGGGCGCATGGACACTGAAGCTTCCTTT.

This clonotype was detected ten times or more. The chain links TRBV29-1 to TRBJ1-1, with D perhaps TRBD1 (6 bases). This CDR3 is 13 amino acids long. Deletions cut 4 bases from V and 5 bases from J, with 14 bases between. The V gene's germline CDR1 is SQVTM and CDR2 ANQGSEA. This CDR3 is CSVGSGERTEAFF. The CDR3 DNA sequence: TGCAGCGTTGGATCAGGGGAGAGGACTGAAGCTTTCTTT.

The sample holds a few counts of this clonotype. The chain uses TRBV5-5 and TRBJ2-5; D perhaps matches TRBD1 (5 bases). Looked up from germline, CDR1 is SGHKS and CDR2 is YYEKEE (reference sequence). This CDR3 is 15 amino acids long. The V end was cut by 1 base, the J end by 3 bases, with 13 bases between. CDR3 DNA: TGTGCCAGCAGCTTGTATCAGGGTAGGGAAGAGACCCAGTACTTC. Protein: CASSLYQGREETQYF.